This TCR beta chain was profiled in a study of T cell responses to AZD1222 COVID-19 vaccine. Study-level findings and limits: Repertoires were obtained only post-peak T cell response. Nearly half of spike-specific TCRs reportedly target variant regions that are unmutated in the B.1.351 and B.1.1.7 variants.

The data were produced by immunoSEQ multiplex PCR, yet TCRdb's version contains in-frame clones alone and is incomplete. The sample holds approximately 46,000 clones, about 87% seen once. As concerns this clone: Its antigen is not known.

V dropped 7 bases and J dropped 2 bases, with 18 bases sitting between them. This CDR3 has 15 residues. Germline V lookup: CDR1 SGHTA, CDR2 FQGNSA. The sequenced sample was peripheral blood, obtained 28 days after the second AZD1222 dose. The rearrangement joins TRBV7-2 to TRBJ2-7, with TRBD2 as a possible D gene (6 bases). The sequence came from an adult who received the AZD1222 COVID-19 vaccine. CDR3 in DNA: TGTGCCAGCACCATCCGGGACGGGGGAACCTACGAGCAGTACTTC. It encodes CASTIRDGGTYEQYF.